Listed below are T cell receptor beta chains from one sample, sequenced in a study of OX40 agonist ivuxolimab in advanced cancers. TCRdb keeps only in-frame clones here, not all; method: immunoSEQ multiplex PCR. The repertoire holds tens of thousands of clones, with 85% to 90% as singletons. Here the sequenced sample was CD4+ or CD8+ T cells sorted from blood, taken in a trial of the OX40 agonist ivuxolimab. Receptors were obtained from an adult with an advanced solid tumor such as melanoma, head and neck, liver or kidney cancer. CDR3s leave out the opening cysteine and the closing phenylalanine or tryptophan. Only some rows state a clone size, as once, few, many or a class for expanded clones.

v_gene	len	j_gene	abundance	CDR3aa
TRBV6-5	12	TRBJ2-7	.	ASSYTGGIYEQY
TRBV7-8	11	TRBJ1-1	.	ASSQGQVHEAF
TRBV9	16	TRBJ2-2	.	ASSAPGLAGVGTGELF
TRBV9	13	TRBJ2-7	once	ASSPTRDSSYEQY
TRBV5-1	12	TRBJ1-2	once	ASSPGTVYYGYT
TRBV10-3	13	TRBJ2-1	.	AISESILTDNEQF
TRBV6-1	12	TRBJ2-2	.	ASSGQGDVGELF
TRBV7-9	14	TRBJ2-7	once	ASSFTDKLYPHEQY
TRBV5-1	14	TRBJ2-7	.	ASSLYLGQGPSEQY
TRBV2	13	TRBJ2-2	.	ASGRQGGGIGELF
TRBV5-1	12	TRBJ2-1	once	ASSHTDSYNEQF
TRBV10-3	12	TRBJ1-2	.	AISGQAVGYGYT
TRBV11-2	12	TRBJ1-2	.	ASSSPRRGHGYT
TRBV19	12	TRBJ2-1	.	ASDLGQSNNEQF
TRBV5-8	13	TRBJ2-7	once	ASSYPGQSSYEQY
TRBV7-8	12	TRBJ1-4	.	ASSPGQGGEKLF
TRBV9	14	TRBJ1-3	.	ASSVEGQVVGNTIY
TRBV9	11	TRBJ1-1	.	ASSVGDGVQAF
TRBV9	11	TRBJ2-7	.	ASSVASAGEQY